The rows below give T cell receptor beta chains drawn from one sample of a study of cytomegalovirus exposure and HLA in healthy donors. Some clones are missing from TCRdb's copy, which holds only in-frame ones; the method was immunoSEQ multiplex PCR. The sample holds some 130,000 clones; over 60% are singletons and the top ten take 2.5% to 3.5%. Sequenced input: PBMCs. The receptors originated from a man in his forties in good health and CMV-seronegative. Each CDR3 is given with its conserved first and last residue. Fields, in order: J gene, clone size, D gene, V gene, CDR3 DNA, CDR3 protein. The D gene is left open where the match is weak. A clone size is listed for some rows: how often the clone was seen (once, few, many), or a class if it is expanded.

j_gene: TRBJ2-1; abundance: few; d_gene: TRBD2; v_gene: TRBV27; CDR3nt: TGTGCCAGCAGTTTTCGGGCTAGCGGGGGGCGCTCCTACAATGAGCAGTTCTTC; CDR3aa: CASSFRASGGRSYNEQFF
j_gene: TRBJ1-6; abundance: NA; d_gene: TRBD1; v_gene: TRBV19; CDR3nt: TGTGCCAGTAGTATAGTTATAATGGGACAGGGCAATTCACCCCTCCACTTT; CDR3aa: CASSIVIMGQGNSPLHF
j_gene: TRBJ2-2; abundance: NA; d_gene: TRBD2; v_gene: TRBV7-3; CDR3nt: TGTGCCAGCAGCGCCCTTGGGGGGGTGAACACCGGGGAGCTGTTTTTT; CDR3aa: CASSALGGVNTGELFF
j_gene: TRBJ1-2; abundance: NA; d_gene: NA; v_gene: TRBV28; CDR3nt: TGTGCCAGCTGGGGAGGGGGCTATGGCTACACCTTC; CDR3aa: CASWGGGYGYTF
j_gene: TRBJ1-2; abundance: NA; d_gene: TRBD1; v_gene: TRBV29-1; CDR3nt: TGCAGCGCAACGGACAGGGGTTTTGGCTACACCTTC; CDR3aa: CSATDRGFGYTF
j_gene: TRBJ2-5; abundance: few; d_gene: NA; v_gene: TRBV14; CDR3nt: TGTGCCAGCAGCCAAGGATCCGGGACCCAGTACTTC; CDR3aa: CASSQGSGTQYF
j_gene: TRBJ1-2; abundance: NA; d_gene: NA; v_gene: TRBV7-9; CDR3nt: TGTGCCAGCAGCTGTAAAGGGGATAACTGTGGCTACACCTTC; CDR3aa: CASSCKGDNCGYTF
j_gene: TRBJ2-1; abundance: NA; d_gene: TRBD2; v_gene: TRBV9; CDR3nt: TGTGCCAGCAGCGCCGGACTAGCGGGGGGGAATGAGCAGTTCTTC; CDR3aa: CASSAGLAGGNEQFF
j_gene: TRBJ2-1; abundance: few; d_gene: TRBD2; v_gene: TRBV29-1; CDR3nt: TGCAGCGCTACCGGGGGGCCTAGCGGGGGGGTTAGCTCCTACAATGAGCAGTTCTTC; CDR3aa: CSATGGPSGGVSSYNEQFF
j_gene: TRBJ2-7; abundance: NA; d_gene: NA; v_gene: TRBV25-1; CDR3nt: TGTGCCAGCAGTGAATCGAAAGGGGGCTACGAGCAGTACTTC; CDR3aa: CASSESKGGYEQYF
j_gene: TRBJ1-1; abundance: NA; d_gene: NA; v_gene: TRBV5-1; CDR3nt: TGCGCCAGCGGGAGGGTTACGAACACTGAAGCTTTCTTT; CDR3aa: CASGRVTNTEAFF
j_gene: TRBJ2-3; abundance: NA; d_gene: TRBD1; v_gene: TRBV4-2; CDR3nt: TGTGCCAGCAGCCAAGGGACAGGGGATAGCACAGATACGCAGTATTTT; CDR3aa: CASSQGTGDSTDTQYF
j_gene: TRBJ2-7; abundance: NA; d_gene: TRBD1; v_gene: TRBV28; CDR3nt: TGTGCCAGCAGTTCGGGACAGGGTAGCGAGCAGTACTTC; CDR3aa: CASSSGQGSEQYF
j_gene: TRBJ2-5; abundance: NA; d_gene: TRBD2; v_gene: TRBV5-6; CDR3nt: TGTGCCAGCGGAAGAACTAGCGGGGGATCTCAGTACTTC; CDR3aa: CASGRTSGGSQYF
j_gene: TRBJ2-5; abundance: NA; d_gene: TRBD2; v_gene: TRBV19; CDR3nt: TGTGCCAGTAGTCCCGGACTAGCGGGAGGATCGGTCGAGACCCAGTACTTC; CDR3aa: CASSPGLAGGSVETQYF
j_gene: TRBJ2-1; abundance: NA; d_gene: TRBD2; v_gene: TRBV5-1; CDR3nt: TGCGCCAGCAGCTTGGCTAGCGGGACCTACAATGAGCAGTTCTTC; CDR3aa: CASSLASGTYNEQFF
j_gene: TRBJ2-1; abundance: NA; d_gene: TRBD2; v_gene: TRBV28; CDR3nt: TGTGCCAGCGGATCCGGAGGGACTAGAGGGTACAATGAGCAGTTCTTC; CDR3aa: CASGSGGTRGYNEQFF
j_gene: TRBJ1-1; abundance: once; d_gene: NA; v_gene: TRBV7-2; CDR3nt: TGTGCCAGCAGCTTAGCCGACAGGCGCACTGAAGCTTTCTTT; CDR3aa: CASSLADRRTEAFF
j_gene: TRBJ1-1; abundance: NA; d_gene: NA; v_gene: TRBV19; CDR3nt: TGTGCCAGTCAAGGGGTCACTGAAGCTTTCTTT; CDR3aa: CASQGVTEAFF
j_gene: TRBJ2-5; abundance: NA; d_gene: NA; v_gene: TRBV7-8; CDR3nt: TGTGCCAGCAGCCCGCTTGCCAGCCAAGAGACCCAGTACTTC; CDR3aa: CASSPLASQETQYF
j_gene: TRBJ1-2; abundance: once; d_gene: TRBD1; v_gene: TRBV7-2; CDR3nt: TGTGCCAGCAGCCCCGGACAGGGCGCCTATGGCTACACCTTC; CDR3aa: CASSPGQGAYGYTF
j_gene: TRBJ2-7; abundance: NA; d_gene: NA; v_gene: TRBV11-3; CDR3nt: TGTGCCAGCAGCTCAAAACACTACGAGCAGTACTTC; CDR3aa: CASSSKHYEQYF
j_gene: TRBJ2-1; abundance: once; d_gene: TRBD1; v_gene: TRBV18; CDR3nt: TGTGCCAGCTCACCAGCCGGGACAGGGATATACAATGAGCAGTTCTTC; CDR3aa: CASSPAGTGIYNEQFF
j_gene: TRBJ2-1; abundance: NA; d_gene: NA; v_gene: TRBV19; CDR3nt: TGTGCCAGTAGTATTGCTGGTGGGTCGGGGGCCTACAATGAGCAGTTCTTC; CDR3aa: CASSIAGGSGAYNEQFF
j_gene: TRBJ2-1; abundance: NA; d_gene: NA; v_gene: TRBV6-5; CDR3nt: TGTGCCAGCAGCCGGACAACAACATTTTACAATGAGCAGTTCTTC; CDR3aa: CASSRTTTFYNEQFF
j_gene: TRBJ2-7; abundance: NA; d_gene: TRBD1; v_gene: TRBV10-3; CDR3nt: TGTGCCATCAGTGAGCGGGACAGGGCAAGCTACGAGCAGTACTTC; CDR3aa: CAISERDRASYEQYF
j_gene: TRBJ2-3; abundance: NA; d_gene: NA; v_gene: TRBV30; CDR3nt: TGTGCCTGGGGACGGGGGGATACGCAGTATTTT; CDR3aa: CAWGRGDTQYF
j_gene: TRBJ2-3; abundance: NA; d_gene: NA; v_gene: TRBV18; CDR3nt: TGTGCCAGCTCACCACCTGGGCAGGGAAGGAGCACAGATACGCAGTATTTT; CDR3aa: CASSPPGQGRSTDTQYF
j_gene: TRBJ1-2; abundance: NA; d_gene: NA; v_gene: TRBV4-3; CDR3nt: TGCGCCAGCAGTCAGGACACCTATTCCTACACCTTC; CDR3aa: CASSQDTYSYTF
j_gene: TRBJ2-1; abundance: NA; d_gene: NA; v_gene: TRBV6-5; CDR3nt: TGTGCCAGCAGAAACAGCAACAATGAGCAGTTCTTC; CDR3aa: CASRNSNNEQFF
j_gene: TRBJ2-3; abundance: NA; d_gene: TRBD2; v_gene: TRBV7-3; CDR3nt: TGTGCCAGCAGCCTCGCCGGGACTAGGATCCGTGATACGCAGTATTTT; CDR3aa: CASSLAGTRIRDTQYF
j_gene: TRBJ2-3; abundance: NA; d_gene: TRBD2; v_gene: TRBV2; CDR3nt: TGTGCCAGCAGTGATTTGGCTAGCGGCCACACACCGTATTTT; CDR3aa: CASSDLASGHTPYF
j_gene: TRBJ2-7; abundance: NA; d_gene: NA; v_gene: TRBV7-2; CDR3nt: TGTGCCAGCAGCCCCTTAACAGGCGGCTACGAGCAGTACTTC; CDR3aa: CASSPLTGGYEQYF
j_gene: TRBJ1-2; abundance: NA; d_gene: TRBD1; v_gene: TRBV30; CDR3nt: TGTGCCTGGAGCACAGGGGGTGGCTACACCTTC; CDR3aa: CAWSTGGGYTF